A selection of T cell receptor beta chains follows, all from one sample in a study of shared clonotypes between healthy human individuals. The protocol was immunoSEQ multiplex PCR, while the TCRdb copy is restricted to in-frame clones and leaves out a portion. The data contain around 1 million clones, 76% of them singletons. Source material: memory CD4+ T cells sorted from blood. The receptors were gathered from a man between 18 and 29 years old in good health. The CDR3 runs from the conserved cysteine through the conserved F or W. The D gene is left open where the match is weak. Some rows mark clone size as missing; the rest say once, few, many or name a class of expanded clone.

V gene,J gene,D gene,clone size,CDR3 protein,CDR3 DNA
TRBV6-5,TRBJ2-7,-,-,CASSRHTKEAYEQYF,TGTGCCAGCAGCCGCCATACGAAGGAGGCCTACGAGCAGTACTTC
TRBV6-5,TRBJ2-3,TRBD1,-,CASRDRVDTQYF,TGTGCCAGCAGGGACAGGGTAGATACGCAGTATTTT
TRBV30,TRBJ1-4,TRBD1,-,CAWSPGTGSATNEKLFF,TGTGCCTGGAGCCCCGGGACAGGGAGTGCAACTAATGAAAAACTGTTTTTT
TRBV28,TRBJ2-7,TRBD2,-,CASLAPGRQYEQYF,TGTGCCAGTCTCGCCCCCGGGAGGCAATACGAGCAGTACTTC
TRBV9,TRBJ2-7,-,few,CASSAGLSYEQYF,TGTGCCAGCAGCGCCGGGCTTTCCTACGAGCAGTACTTC
TRBV5-1,TRBJ2-2,TRBD1,-,CASRDVQGATGELFF,TGCGCCAGCAGGGATGTACAGGGGGCGACCGGGGAGCTGTTTTTT
TRBV28,TRBJ2-1,-,once,CASNPHRGWGNEQFF,TGTGCCAGCAATCCGCACCGGGGGTGGGGCAATGAGCAGTTCTTC
TRBV6-6,TRBJ2-1,TRBD2,few,CASSSGGGAYNEQFF,TGTGCCAGCAGTAGCGGCGGGGGGGCCTACAATGAGCAGTTCTTC
TRBV7-6,TRBJ2-7,TRBD2,few,CASSLAGLAGYEQYF,TGTGCCAGCAGCTTAGCCGGACTAGCGGGCTACGAGCAGTACTTC
TRBV28,TRBJ1-2,TRBD1,-,CASSFTDRQGTYGYTF,TGTGCCAGCAGTTTCACCGATCGACAGGGCACCTATGGCTACACCTTC
TRBV7-3,TRBJ2-7,TRBD2,once,CASSLSAGDIYEQYF,TGTGCCAGCAGCTTAAGTGCGGGGGATATCTACGAGCAGTACTTC
TRBV7-2,TRBJ1-2,-,-,CASSLEAGPGGYTF,TGTGCCAGCAGCTTAGAGGCAGGGCCGGGAGGCTACACCTTC
TRBV13,TRBJ2-7,TRBD2,-,CASSSGLAAYEQYF,TGTGCCAGCAGCTCGGGACTAGCGGCCTACGAGCAGTACTTC
TRBV14,TRBJ1-2,-,-,CASSYQERYGYTF,TGTGCCAGCAGCTATCAGGAACGCTATGGCTACACCTTC
TRBV15,TRBJ1-3,-,-,CATSRGGTGNTIYF,TGTGCCACCAGCAGAGGAGGGACTGGAAACACCATATATTTT
TRBV2,TRBJ1-1,-,-,CASSEAGRGNTEAFF,TGTGCCAGCAGTGAGGCGGGCAGGGGGAACACTGAAGCTTTCTTT
TRBV2,TRBJ1-1,TRBD1,-,CASSVTGGRKAFF,TGTGCCAGCAGTGTGACAGGGGGACGGAAAGCTTTCTTT
TRBV14,TRBJ1-6,-,-,CASSPQGNSPLHF,TGTGCCAGCAGCCCACAGGGTAATTCACCCCTCCACTTT
TRBV4-1,TRBJ1-3,-,-,CASSPLYTAGSGNTIYF,TGCGCCAGCAGCCCTTTGTACACGGCAGGGTCTGGAAACACCATATATTTT
TRBV7-2,TRBJ2-5,-,-,CASSPQRQGGTQYF,TGTGCCAGCAGCCCACAGCGGCAGGGTGGGACCCAGTACTTC
TRBV7-2,TRBJ2-5,TRBD2,few,CASSLGLALAAGETQYF,TGTGCCAGCAGCTTAGGTCTCGCTCTAGCGGCGGGGGAGACCCAGTACTTC
TRBV4-3,TRBJ2-2,-,-,CASSLGGAIGELFF,TGCGCCAGCAGCCTGGGGGGGGCGATAGGGGAGCTGTTTTTT
TRBV7-9,TRBJ1-4,-,-,CASSIGQFNEKLFF,TGTGCCAGCAGTATTGGACAGTTTAATGAAAAACTGTTTTTT
TRBV19,TRBJ1-1,-,-,CASSGGNWRMNTEAFF,TGTGCCAGTAGTGGCGGGAACTGGAGAATGAACACTGAAGCTTTCTTT
TRBV21-1,TRBJ2-7,-,-,CASIYPSDPLSSYEQYF,TGTGCCAGCATTTACCCGTCGGACCCCCTAAGCTCCTACGAGCAGTACTTC
TRBV7-2,TRBJ1-2,-,-,CASSLAGYGYTF,TGTGCCAGCAGCTTAGCGGGTTATGGCTACACCTTC
TRBV4-2,TRBJ2-2,-,-,CASSQGTGGNTGELFF,TGTGCCAGCAGCCAAGGGACTGGGGGGAACACCGGGGAGCTGTTTTTT
TRBV7-2,TRBJ2-3,-,few,CASSLQGSSTDTQYF,TGTGCCAGCAGCTTGCAGGGTTCTAGCACAGATACGCAGTATTTT
TRBV30,TRBJ2-3,TRBD2,-,CAWSSTGRGGEDTQYF,TGTGCCTGGAGTTCCACTGGGCGGGGGGGAGAAGATACGCAGTATTTT
TRBV6-1,TRBJ2-2,-,-,CASSESYRVGNTGELFF,TGTGCCAGCAGTGAGAGTTACAGGGTCGGAAACACCGGGGAGCTGTTTTTT
TRBV30,TRBJ2-5,TRBD1,-,CAWSVKGAETQYF,TGTGCCTGGAGTGTGAAGGGGGCAGAGACCCAGTACTTC
TRBV2,TRBJ2-5,-,-,CASSIGEVETQYF,TGTGCCAGCAGTATAGGGGAGGTAGAGACCCAGTACTTC
TRBV5-1,TRBJ1-2,-,-,CASSPTENYGYTF,TGCGCCAGCAGCCCGACAGAGAACTATGGCTACACCTTC
TRBV6-1,TRBJ2-7,-,-,CASSRAFGRYEQYF,TGTGCCAGCAGTCGGGCCTTCGGGCGCTACGAGCAGTACTTC
TRBV5-4,TRBJ1-2,-,once,CASSFAGPNYGYTF,TGTGCCAGCAGCTTTGCAGGCCCCAACTATGGCTACACCTTC
TRBV10-3,TRBJ2-7,-,-,CAISSSDRTSSYEQYF,TGTGCCATCAGTAGTTCGGACAGGACTAGCTCCTACGAGCAGTACTTC
TRBV6-5,TRBJ1-1,-,-,CASSSQGTNTEAFF,TGTGCCAGCAGTTCCCAGGGGACGAACACTGAAGCTTTCTTT
TRBV5-6,TRBJ2-6,-,-,CASSPEGPANVLTF,TGTGCCAGCAGCCCCGAGGGACCGGCCAACGTCCTGACTTTC
TRBV11-2,TRBJ2-2,-,-,CASSSPGPPPGELFF,TGTGCCAGCAGTTCCCCGGGACCCCCCCCCGGGGAGCTGTTTTTT
TRBV5-1,TRBJ2-2,-,-,CASSRQGDTGELFF,TGCGCCAGCAGTAGGCAGGGTGATACCGGGGAGCTGTTTTTT
TRBV5-1,TRBJ1-1,-,-,CASSPSFGTEAFF,TGCGCCAGCAGCCCGAGTTTTGGGACTGAAGCTTTCTTT
TRBV10-3,TRBJ2-1,-,-,CATKGSSSYNEQFF,TGTGCCACCAAAGGCAGCAGCTCCTACAATGAGCAGTTCTTC
TRBV20-1,TRBJ1-2,-,few,CSASTPNGYTF,TGCAGTGCTTCCACCCCCAATGGCTACACCTTC
TRBV5-1,TRBJ2-7,-,-,CASSLYTSYEQYF,TGCGCCAGCAGCTTGTATACCTCCTACGAGCAGTACTTC
TRBV28,TRBJ2-7,-,-,CASIPGGLTYEQYF,TGTGCCAGCATCCCGGGGGGCCTTACCTACGAGCAGTACTTC
TRBV5-4,TRBJ2-7,-,-,CASSLDGGSYSYEQYF,TGTGCCAGCAGCTTGGATGGCGGAAGCTACTCCTACGAGCAGTACTTC
TRBV5-1,TRBJ2-5,TRBD2,-,CASSTSGGETQYF,TGCGCCAGCAGCACTAGCGGGGGGGAGACCCAGTACTTC
TRBV19,TRBJ1-6,-,-,CASSISSEGSLHF,TGTGCCAGTAGTATAAGTTCAGAGGGGTCCCTCCACTTT
TRBV14,TRBJ1-2,-,-,CASSRMDSGYTF,TGTGCCAGCAGCCGAATGGACAGTGGCTACACCTTC